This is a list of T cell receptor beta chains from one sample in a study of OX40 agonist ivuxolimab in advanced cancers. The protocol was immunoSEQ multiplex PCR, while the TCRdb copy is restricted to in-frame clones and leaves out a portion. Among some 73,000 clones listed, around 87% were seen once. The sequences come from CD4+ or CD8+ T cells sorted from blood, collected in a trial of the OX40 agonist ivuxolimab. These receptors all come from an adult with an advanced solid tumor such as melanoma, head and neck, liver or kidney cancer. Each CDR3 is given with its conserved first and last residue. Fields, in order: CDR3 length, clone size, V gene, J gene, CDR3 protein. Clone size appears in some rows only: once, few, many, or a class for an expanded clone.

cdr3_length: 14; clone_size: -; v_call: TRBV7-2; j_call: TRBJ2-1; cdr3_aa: CASSFAGTDNEQFF
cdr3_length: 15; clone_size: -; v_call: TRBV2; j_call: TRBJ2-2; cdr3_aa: CASSENSPNTGELFF
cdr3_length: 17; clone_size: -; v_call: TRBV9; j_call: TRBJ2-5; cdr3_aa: CASSAEPRPGGQETQYF
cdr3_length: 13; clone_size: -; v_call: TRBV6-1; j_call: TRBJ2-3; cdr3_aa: CASRGRGTDTQYF
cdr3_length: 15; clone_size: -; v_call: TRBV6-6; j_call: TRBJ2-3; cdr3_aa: CASRPTAGAGDTQYF
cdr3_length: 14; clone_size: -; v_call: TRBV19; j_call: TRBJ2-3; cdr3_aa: CASSMGQGADTQYF
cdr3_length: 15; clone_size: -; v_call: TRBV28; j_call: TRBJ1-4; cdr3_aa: CASSLTGATNEKLFF
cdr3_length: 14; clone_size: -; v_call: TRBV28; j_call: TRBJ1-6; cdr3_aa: CASSYGQNNSPLHF
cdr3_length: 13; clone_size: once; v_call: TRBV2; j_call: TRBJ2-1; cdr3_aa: CGQGGQAYNEQFF
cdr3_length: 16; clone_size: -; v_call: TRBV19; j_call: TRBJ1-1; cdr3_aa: CASSTRPGTKNTEAFF
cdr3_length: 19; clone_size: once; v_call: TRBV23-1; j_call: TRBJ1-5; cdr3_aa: CASTPGRGQGPWSNQPQHF
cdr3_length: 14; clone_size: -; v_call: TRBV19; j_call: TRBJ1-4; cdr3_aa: CASSSWGTNEKLFF
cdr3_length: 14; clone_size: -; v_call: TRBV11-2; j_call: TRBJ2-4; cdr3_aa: CASSPSGGKNIQYF
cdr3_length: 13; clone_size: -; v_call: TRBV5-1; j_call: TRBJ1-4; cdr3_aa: CASSLQGNEKLFF
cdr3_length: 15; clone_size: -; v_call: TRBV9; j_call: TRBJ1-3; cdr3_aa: CASSADSRPGNTIYF
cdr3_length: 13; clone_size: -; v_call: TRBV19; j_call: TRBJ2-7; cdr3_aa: CASSEQGWYEQYF
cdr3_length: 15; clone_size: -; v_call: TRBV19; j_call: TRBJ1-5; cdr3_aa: CASRPRGHSNQPQHF
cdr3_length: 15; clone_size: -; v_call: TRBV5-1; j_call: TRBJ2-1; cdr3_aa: CASSPHKIYYNEQFF
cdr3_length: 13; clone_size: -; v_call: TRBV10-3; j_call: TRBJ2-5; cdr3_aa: CAISGTDQETQYF
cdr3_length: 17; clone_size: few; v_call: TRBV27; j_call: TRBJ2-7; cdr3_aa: CASSPSPGRTGFTEQYF
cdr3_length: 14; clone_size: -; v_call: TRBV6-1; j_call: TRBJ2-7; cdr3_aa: CASSEGQERDEQYF
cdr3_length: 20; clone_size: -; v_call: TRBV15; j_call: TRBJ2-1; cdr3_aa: CATSRDPGTSGGSSYNEQFF
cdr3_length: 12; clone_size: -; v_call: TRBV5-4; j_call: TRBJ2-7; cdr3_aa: CASSLTGYEQYF
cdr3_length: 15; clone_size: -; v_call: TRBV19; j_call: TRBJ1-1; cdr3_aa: CASSIVAGGITEAFF
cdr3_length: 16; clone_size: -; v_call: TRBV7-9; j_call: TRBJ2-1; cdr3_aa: CASSSPGLAGGSEQFF
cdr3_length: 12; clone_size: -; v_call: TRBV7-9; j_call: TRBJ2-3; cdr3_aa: CASSSNTDTQYF
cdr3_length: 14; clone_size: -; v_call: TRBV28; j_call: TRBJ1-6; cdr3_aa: CASSLVQDGSPLHF
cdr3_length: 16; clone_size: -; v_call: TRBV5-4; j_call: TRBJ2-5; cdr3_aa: CASSLAGWGLGETQYF
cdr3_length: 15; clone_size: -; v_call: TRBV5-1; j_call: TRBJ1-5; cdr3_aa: CASSLESGVNQPQHF
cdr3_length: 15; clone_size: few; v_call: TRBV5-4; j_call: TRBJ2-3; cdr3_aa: CASRTGTSRTDTQYF
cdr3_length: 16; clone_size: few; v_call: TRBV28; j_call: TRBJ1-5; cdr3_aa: CASSLDSGGANQPQHF
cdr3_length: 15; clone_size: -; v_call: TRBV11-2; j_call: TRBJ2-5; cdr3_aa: CASSLRTGGQETQYF
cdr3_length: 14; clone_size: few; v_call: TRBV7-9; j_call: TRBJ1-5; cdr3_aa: CASSLVGRNQPQHF
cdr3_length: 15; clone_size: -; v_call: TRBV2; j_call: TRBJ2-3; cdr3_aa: CAIDEGQGPADTQYF
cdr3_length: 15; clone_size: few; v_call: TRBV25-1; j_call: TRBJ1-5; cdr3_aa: CASSDNRGPNQPQHF
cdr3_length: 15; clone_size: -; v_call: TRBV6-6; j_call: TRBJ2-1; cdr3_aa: CASSSPTGTYNEQFF
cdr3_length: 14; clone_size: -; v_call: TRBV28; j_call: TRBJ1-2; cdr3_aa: CASSEGLEDYGYTF
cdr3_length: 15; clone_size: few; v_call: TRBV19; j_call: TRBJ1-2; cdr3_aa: CASSTHQGVGYGYTF
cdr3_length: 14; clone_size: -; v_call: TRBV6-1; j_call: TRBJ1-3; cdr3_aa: CASSDRNSGNTIYF
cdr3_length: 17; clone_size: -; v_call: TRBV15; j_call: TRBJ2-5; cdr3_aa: CATSRGTGTSLMETQYF
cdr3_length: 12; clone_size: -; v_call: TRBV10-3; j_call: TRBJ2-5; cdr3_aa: CAISESSETQYF
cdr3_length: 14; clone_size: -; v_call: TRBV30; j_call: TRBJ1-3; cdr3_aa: CASSHRATGNTIYF
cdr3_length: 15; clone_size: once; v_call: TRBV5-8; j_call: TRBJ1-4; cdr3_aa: CASSDGQRTNEKLFF
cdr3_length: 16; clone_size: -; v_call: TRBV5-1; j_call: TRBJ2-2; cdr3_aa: CASSNGQLINTGELFF
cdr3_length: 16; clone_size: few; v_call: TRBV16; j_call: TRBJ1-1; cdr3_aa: CASSPASQLSGLRMGF
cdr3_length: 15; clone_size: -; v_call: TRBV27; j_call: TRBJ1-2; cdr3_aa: CASSLSRLANYGYTF
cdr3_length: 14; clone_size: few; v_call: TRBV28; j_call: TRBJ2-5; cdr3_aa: CASSSPTSGGAQYF
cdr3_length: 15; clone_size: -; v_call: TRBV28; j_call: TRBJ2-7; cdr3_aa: CASIPSGGRSYEQYF
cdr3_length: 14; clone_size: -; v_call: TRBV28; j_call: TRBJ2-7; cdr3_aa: CASRRAGASYEQYF
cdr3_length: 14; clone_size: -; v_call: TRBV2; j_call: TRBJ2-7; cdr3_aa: CASMTGAPPYEQYF
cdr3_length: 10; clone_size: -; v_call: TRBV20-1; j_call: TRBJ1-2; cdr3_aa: CSAEGYGYTF
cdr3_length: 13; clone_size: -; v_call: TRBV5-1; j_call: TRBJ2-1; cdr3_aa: CASSRERGNEQFF
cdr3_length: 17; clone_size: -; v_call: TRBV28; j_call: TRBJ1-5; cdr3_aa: CASSPIDRGGRNQPQHF
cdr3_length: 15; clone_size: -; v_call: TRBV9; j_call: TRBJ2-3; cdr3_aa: CASSPEGRITDTQYF
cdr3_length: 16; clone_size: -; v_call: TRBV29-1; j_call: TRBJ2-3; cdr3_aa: CSVEGAGVPRTDTQYF
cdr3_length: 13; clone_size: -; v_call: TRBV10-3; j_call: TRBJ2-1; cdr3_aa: CASGGVKNNEQFF
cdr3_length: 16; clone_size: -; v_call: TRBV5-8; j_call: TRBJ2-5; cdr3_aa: CASSSPPGLAGETQYF
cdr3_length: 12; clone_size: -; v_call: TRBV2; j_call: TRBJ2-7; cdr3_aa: CATAGEPYEQYF